These T cell receptor beta chains were read from a single sample in a study of blood T cell repertoires in COVID-19. The repertoire was sequenced with immunoSEQ multiplex PCR; TCRdb's copy has only in-frame clones and lacks some. Of approximately 300,000 clones listed, approximately 90% are singletons. The sequenced sample was peripheral blood. Receptors originate from a woman in her 30s with COVID-19, enrolled during active disease. Both conserved end residues are part of each CDR3. The D gene is left open where the match is weak. Clone size is shown for a subset of rows, as once, few, many or a class of expanded clone.

>-|-|TRBV12-3/TRBV12-4|TRBJ1-3
CASRDDGASTIYF
TGTGCCAGCAGAGACGACGGAGCCAGCACCATATATTTT
>-|-|TRBV15|TRBJ2-2
CATSEEAGELFF
TGTGCCACCAGCGAAGAGGCCGGGGAGCTGTTTTTT
>-|TRBD2|TRBV6-1|TRBJ2-5
CASSDGTSRETQYF
TGTGCCAGCAGTGATGGGACTAGCAGAGAGACCCAGTACTTC
>-|TRBD2|TRBV15|TRBJ2-1
CATRRGLATSSYNEQFF
TGTGCCACCAGAAGAGGACTAGCGACGAGCTCCTACAATGAGCAGTTCTTC
>-|-|TRBV9|TRBJ1-3
CASSDRWGNTIYF
TGTGCCAGCAGCGACAGGTGGGGAAACACCATATATTTT
>-|TRBD1|TRBV5-1|TRBJ1-2
CASSLQTGLDSGYTF
TGCGCCAGCAGCTTGCAGACAGGGCTTGATTCTGGCTACACCTTC
>-|-|TRBV6-5|TRBJ1-2
CASSYSSGGANYGYTF
TGTGCCAGCAGTTACTCGAGTGGGGGCGCTAACTATGGCTACACCTTC
>-|-|TRBV27|TRBJ2-7
CASSNLGGARYEQYF
TGTGCCAGCAGTAATCTTGGGGGGGCGAGGTACGAGCAGTACTTC
>-|-|TRBV7-8|TRBJ1-5
CASSFRVEQPQHF
TGTGCCAGCAGCTTCAGGGTTGAGCAGCCCCAGCATTTT
>-|-|TRBV5-4|TRBJ1-4
CASSLTTTGRTNEKLFF
TGTGCCAGCAGCTTAACCACGACAGGACGGACTAATGAAAAACTGTTTTTT
>-|-|TRBV5-1|TRBJ2-3
CASSLDGGRTDTQYF
TGCGCCAGCAGCTTGGATGGTGGGAGGACAGATACGCAGTATTTT
>-|TRBD1|TRBV28|TRBJ1-1
CASSLYGQGMNTEAFF
TGTGCCAGCAGTTTATACGGACAGGGCATGAACACTGAAGCTTTCTTT
>-|TRBD1|TRBV24-1|TRBJ1-2
CATSGPQHLPHSAGTAYGYTF
TGTGCCACCAGTGGACCCCAACATTTGCCCCATAGCGCCGGGACAGCCTATGGCTACACCTTC
>-|-|TRBV30|TRBJ1-6
CAWTRTDYSPLHF
TGTGCCTGGACCCGGACAGACTATTCACCCCTCCACTTT
>-|TRBD2|TRBV2|TRBJ2-1
CASNLAGGGNNEQFF
TGTGCCAGCAATCTAGCGGGAGGTGGAAACAATGAGCAGTTCTTC
>-|TRBD2|TRBV5-1|TRBJ2-3
CASSTLAGGGSDTQYF
TGCGCCAGCAGCACCTTGGCGGGAGGCGGTTCAGATACGCAGTATTTT
>once|-|TRBV9|TRBJ1-5
CASSVGQGLNQPQHF
TGTGCCAGCAGCGTAGGGCAGGGACTCAATCAGCCCCAGCATTTT
>-|-|TRBV5-4|TRBJ1-3
CASSFATSGNTIYF
TGTGCCAGCAGCTTCGCTACCTCTGGAAACACCATATATTTT
>-|TRBD2|TRBV11-3|TRBJ2-5
CASSPSSGEETQYF
TGTGCCAGCAGCCCATCTAGCGGCGAAGAGACCCAGTACTTC
>-|-|TRBV28|TRBJ1-3
CASSLPFIGNTIYF
TGTGCCAGCAGCCTACCATTTATTGGAAACACCATATATTTT
>-|-|TRBV2|TRBJ2-3
CASSETGVTDTQYF
TGTGCCAGCAGTGAAACGGGAGTTACAGATACGCAGTATTTT
>-|TRBD1|TRBV20-1|TRBJ1-1
CSARQTGEAFF
TGCAGTGCTAGACAGACAGGGGAAGCTTTCTTT
>-|TRBD2|TRBV14|TRBJ2-1
CASSLEGGSHYNEQFF
TGTGCCAGCAGCCTGGAGGGCGGGAGTCATTACAATGAGCAGTTCTTC
>few|-|TRBV7-3|TRBJ2-5
CASSLGLAIGETQYF
TGTGCCAGCAGCTTAGGTCTAGCGATCGGTGAGACCCAGTACTTC
>-|TRBD1|TRBV4-2|TRBJ2-3
CASSRDRGLQDTQYF
TGTGCCAGCAGCCGGGACAGGGGGCTCCAAGATACGCAGTATTTT